Reported below is one TCR beta chain. Its antigen target is currently unknown. Base qualities were left out, and no much larger clone turns up one base away. This sample's time point label indicates: about 28 days (+/-7) after the second vaccine dose. AZD1222 recipients whose second dose came at about 4 weeks and those whose second dose came at about 12 weeks were combined into one group, since spike-specific TCR depth and breadth did not differ between the two schedules. Samples from vaccinated people were obtained from the UK trials COV001 and COV002, which included a single-blind randomized controlled phase 2/3 trial of AZD1222 (ChAdOx1 nCoV-19) in healthy adults. For TCRbeta chain sequencing, PBMC samples were collected from trial participants at day 0 and at day 28 after the second dose. The CDR3 regions of human TCRbeta chains were subjected to immunosequencing. The authors' analysis ran thus. TCRs in the repertoires were matched against a reference library of SARS-CoV-2-specific TCRs that had been generated with the MIRA antigen-specificity platform. Breadth meant the fraction of unique TCRs that were SARS-CoV-2-associated, whereas depth meant the fraction of total T cells that were SARS-CoV-2-associated. Each spike-specific TCR was assigned to its reactive spike region and to a CD4 or CD8 class using the MIRA data. Log10-transformed breadth and depth values were compared by one-way ANOVA with Sidak's multiple comparisons tests. Held by TCRdb, this immuneACCESS table contains in-frame sequences only and omits some clones. Under half of the omission traces to an unresolved V gene where checked; the cause of the rest is unknown. The V and J calls and the clone size are those of that table, but D and trimming were determined from the DNA. The sample table holds some 130,000 clones, of which 85% to 95% were seen once. In total, the top ten clones hold around 6.5% of the sample.

From a lookup of the germline V gene, CDR1 and CDR2 are MNHEY and SVGAGI. The trim is 7 bases for V and 0 bases for J, with a gap of 4 bases between the germline ends. There are 12 amino acids in the CDR3, from cysteine to phenylalanine inclusive. The DNA shown is the 36-base CDR3, in frame from base 1. This entry is derived from a study of T cell responses to AZD1222 COVID-19 vaccine (dated by TCRdb to the early 2020s). Regarding the study in general: TCR sequencing covered 233 trial participants: 207 given two doses of AZD1222 and around 26 given two doses of MenACWY control vaccine. Trial participants were enrolled into age subgroups of 18-55, 56-69 and 70-plus years, which contained about 150, 27 and 61 TCR-sequenced participants, respectively. The investigation overall reported the following: In the small 56-69-year group, the increase in depth fell short of significance, most likely because of low power. Conclusions about previously exposed vaccinees are limited, since just 5 to 7 AZD1222 recipients were seropositive for SARS-CoV-2 at baseline. Spike-specific TCR breadth and depth rose significantly after two AZD1222 doses compared with day 0 and with MenACWY recipients. Participants were mostly white British, with more females than males. The authors suggested clonal diversity may have been underestimated. No day 14 peak-response samples were available, so repertoires were characterized only after the peak T cell response. The whole spike protein was spanned by vaccine-associated CD4 TCRs, and dominant responses were seen in regions 160-218 and 743-854. Nearly half of unique spike-specific TCRs reportedly recognized epitopes outside regions mutated in the B.1.351 and B.1.1.7 variants.

Specimen: peripheral blood, collected 28 days after the second AZD1222 dose. The TCR was taken from an adult who received the AZD1222 COVID-19 vaccine. This chain joins TRBV6-5 to TRBJ1-3; no confident D gene assignment can be made. The CDR3 loop reads CASMTSGNTIYF. The DNA sequence reads TGTGCCAGCATGACCTCTGGAAACACCATATATTTT.